This T cell receptor (beta chain) came from a study of cytomegalovirus exposure and HLA in healthy donors. PCR used 60 Vbeta primers and 13 Jbeta primers. Some clones are missing from TCRdb's copy, which holds only in-frame ones; the method was immunoSEQ multiplex PCR. The table has 120,000 or so clones, 65% to 80% seen once. The V end was cut by 5 bases, the J end by 5 bases, with 13 bases between. The CDR3 runs to 14 residues. Germline lookup yields CDR1 SGHTA and CDR2 FQGNSA. What was sequenced was PBMCs. The source is a woman aged 60-75 years in good health and CMV-seropositive. V gene TRBV7-2 combines with J gene TRBJ2-1; tentatively, D is TRBD2 (5 bases). CDR3 residues: CASSPTRANNEQFF. CDR3 nucleotides: TGTGCCAGCAGCCCCACGAGGGCGAACAATGAGCAGTTCTTC.